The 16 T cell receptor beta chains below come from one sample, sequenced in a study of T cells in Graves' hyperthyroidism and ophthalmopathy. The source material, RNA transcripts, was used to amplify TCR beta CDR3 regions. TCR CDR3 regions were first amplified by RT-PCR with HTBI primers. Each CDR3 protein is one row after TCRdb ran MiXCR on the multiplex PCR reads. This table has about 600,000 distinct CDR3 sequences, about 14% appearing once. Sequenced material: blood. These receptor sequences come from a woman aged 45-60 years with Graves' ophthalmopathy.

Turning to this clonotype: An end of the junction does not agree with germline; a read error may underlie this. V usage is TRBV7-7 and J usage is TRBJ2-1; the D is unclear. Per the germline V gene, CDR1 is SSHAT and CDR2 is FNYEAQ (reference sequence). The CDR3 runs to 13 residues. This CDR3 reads CASSLGEQSEQFF. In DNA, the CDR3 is TGTGCTAGCAGCTTAGGCGAGCAATCTGAGCAGTTCTTC.

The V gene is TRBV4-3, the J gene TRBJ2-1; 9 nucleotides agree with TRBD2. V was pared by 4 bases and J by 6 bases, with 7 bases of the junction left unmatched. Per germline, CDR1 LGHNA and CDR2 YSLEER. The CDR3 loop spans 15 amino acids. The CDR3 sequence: CASSPGTSNLNEQFF. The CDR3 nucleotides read TGCGCCAGCAGCCCCGGGACTAGCAACCTCAATGAGCAGTTCTTC.

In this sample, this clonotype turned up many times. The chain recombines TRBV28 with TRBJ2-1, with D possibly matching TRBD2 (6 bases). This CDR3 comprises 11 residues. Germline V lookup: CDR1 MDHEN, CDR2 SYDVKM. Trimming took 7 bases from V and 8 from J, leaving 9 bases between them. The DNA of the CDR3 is TGTGCCAGCATCGGAGGGGATGAGCAGTTCTTC. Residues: CASIGGDEQFF.

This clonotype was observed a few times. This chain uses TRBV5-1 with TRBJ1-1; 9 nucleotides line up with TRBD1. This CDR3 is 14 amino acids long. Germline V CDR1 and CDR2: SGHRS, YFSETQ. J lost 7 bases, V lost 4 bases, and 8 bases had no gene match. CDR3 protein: CASSLTGGASEAFF. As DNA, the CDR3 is TGCGCCAGCAGCCTAACAGGGGGCGCGAGTGAAGCTTTCTTT. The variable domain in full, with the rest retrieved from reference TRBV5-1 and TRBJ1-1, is KAGVTQTPRYLIKTRGQQVTLSCSPISGHRSVSWYQQTPGQGLQFLFEYFSETQRNKGNFPGRFSGRQFSNSRSEMNVSTLELGDSALYLCASSLTGGASEAFFGQGTRLTVV.

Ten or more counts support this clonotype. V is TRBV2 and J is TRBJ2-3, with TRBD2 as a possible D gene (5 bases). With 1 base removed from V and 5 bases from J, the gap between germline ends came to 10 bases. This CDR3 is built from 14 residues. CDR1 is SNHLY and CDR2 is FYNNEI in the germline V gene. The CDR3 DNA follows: TGTGCCAGCAGTGAAGTGGGAGTAGAAGATACGCAGTATTTT. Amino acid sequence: CASSEVGVEDTQYF.

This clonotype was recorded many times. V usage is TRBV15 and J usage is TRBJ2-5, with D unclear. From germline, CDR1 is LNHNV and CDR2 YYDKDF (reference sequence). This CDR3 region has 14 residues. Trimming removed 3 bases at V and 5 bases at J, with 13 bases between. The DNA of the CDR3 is TGTGCCACCAGCAGGATTGGCCTTGATGAGACCCAGTACTTC. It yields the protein CATSRIGLDETQYF.

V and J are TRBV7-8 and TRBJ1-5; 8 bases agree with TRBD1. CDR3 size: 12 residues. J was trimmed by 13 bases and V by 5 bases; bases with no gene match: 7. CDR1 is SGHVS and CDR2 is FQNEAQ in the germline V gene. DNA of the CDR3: TGTGCCAGCAGCGAGGGGACAGGCCGACAGCATTTT. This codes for CASSEGTGRQHF. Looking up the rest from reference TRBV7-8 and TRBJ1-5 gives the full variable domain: GAGVSQSPRYKVAKRGQDVALRCDPISGHVSLFWYQQALGQGPEFLTYFQNEAQLDKSGLPSDRFFAERPEGSVSTLKIQRTQQEDSAVYLCASSEGTGRQHFGDGTRLSIL.

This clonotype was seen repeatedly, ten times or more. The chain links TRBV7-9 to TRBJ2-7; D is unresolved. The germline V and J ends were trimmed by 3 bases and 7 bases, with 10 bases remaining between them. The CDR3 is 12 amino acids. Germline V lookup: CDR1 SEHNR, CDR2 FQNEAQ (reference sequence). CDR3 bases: TGTGCCAGCAGCTTTCAAGACGGGGAGCAGTACTTC. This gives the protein CASSFQDGEQYF.

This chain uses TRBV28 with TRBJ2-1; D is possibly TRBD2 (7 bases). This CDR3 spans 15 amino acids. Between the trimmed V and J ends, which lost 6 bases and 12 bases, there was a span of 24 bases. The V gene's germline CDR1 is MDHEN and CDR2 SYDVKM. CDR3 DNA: TGTGCCAGCAGAGAGCATCGGGCACAGGGAGGGGGGCAGTTCTTC. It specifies CASREHRAQGGGQFF.

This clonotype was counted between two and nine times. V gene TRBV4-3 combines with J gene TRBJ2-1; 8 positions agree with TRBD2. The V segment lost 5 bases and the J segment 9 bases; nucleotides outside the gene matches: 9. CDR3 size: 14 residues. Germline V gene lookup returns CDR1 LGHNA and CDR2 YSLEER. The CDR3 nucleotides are TGCGCCAGCAGCAGAACGGGAGGGCCGGGTGAGCAGTTCTTC. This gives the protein CASSRTGGPGEQFF.

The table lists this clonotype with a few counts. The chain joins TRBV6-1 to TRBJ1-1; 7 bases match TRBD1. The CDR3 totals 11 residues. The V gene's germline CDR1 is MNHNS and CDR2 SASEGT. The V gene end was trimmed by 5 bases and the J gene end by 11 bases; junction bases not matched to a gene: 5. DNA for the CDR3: TGTGCCAGCAGTAACGACAGGGCTGCTTTCTTT. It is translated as CASSNDRAAFF.

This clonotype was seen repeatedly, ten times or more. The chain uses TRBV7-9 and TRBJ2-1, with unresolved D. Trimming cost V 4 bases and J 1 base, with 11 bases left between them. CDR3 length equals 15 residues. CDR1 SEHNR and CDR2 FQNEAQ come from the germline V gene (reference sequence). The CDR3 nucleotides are TGTGCCAGCAGCTCTACCACCCTTTCCTACAATGAGCAGTTCTTC. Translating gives CASSSTTLSYNEQFF.

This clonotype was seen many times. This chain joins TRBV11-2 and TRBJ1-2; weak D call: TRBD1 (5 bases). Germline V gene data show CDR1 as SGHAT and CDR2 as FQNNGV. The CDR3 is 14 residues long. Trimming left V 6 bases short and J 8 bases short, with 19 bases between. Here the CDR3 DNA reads TGTGCCAGCAGTACGCTCGGGACTTCCGGGGGCTACACCTTC. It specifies CASSTLGTSGGYTF.

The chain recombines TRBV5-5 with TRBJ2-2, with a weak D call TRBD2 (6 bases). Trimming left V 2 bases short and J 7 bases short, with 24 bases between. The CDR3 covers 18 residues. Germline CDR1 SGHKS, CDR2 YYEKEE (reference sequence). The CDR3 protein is CASSLSLGRGGTDGELFF. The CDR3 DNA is TGTGCCAGCAGCTTAAGTCTCGGGCGGGGTGGGACCGACGGGGAGCTGTTTTTT.

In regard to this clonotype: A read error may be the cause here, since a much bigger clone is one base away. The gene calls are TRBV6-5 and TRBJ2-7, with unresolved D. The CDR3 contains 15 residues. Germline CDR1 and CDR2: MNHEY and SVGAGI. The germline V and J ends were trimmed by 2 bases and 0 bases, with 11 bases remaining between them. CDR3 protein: CASSYPYRSSYEQYF. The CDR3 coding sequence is TGTGCCAGCAGTTACCCCTACCGCAGCTCCTACGAGCAGTACTTC.

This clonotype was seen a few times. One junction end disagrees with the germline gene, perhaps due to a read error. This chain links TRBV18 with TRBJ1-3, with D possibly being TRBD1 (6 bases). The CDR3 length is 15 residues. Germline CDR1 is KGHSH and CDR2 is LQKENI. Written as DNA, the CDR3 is TGTGCCAGCTCACCAGATCCAGGGGTTGGAAACATCATATATTTT. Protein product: CASSPDPGVGNIIYF. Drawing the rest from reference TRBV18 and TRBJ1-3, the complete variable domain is NAGVMQNPRHLVRRRGQEARLRCSPMKGHSHVYWYRQLPEEGLKFMVYLQKENIIDESGMPKERFSAEFPKEGPSILRIQQVVRGDSAAYFCASSPDPGVGNIIYFGEGSWLTVV.